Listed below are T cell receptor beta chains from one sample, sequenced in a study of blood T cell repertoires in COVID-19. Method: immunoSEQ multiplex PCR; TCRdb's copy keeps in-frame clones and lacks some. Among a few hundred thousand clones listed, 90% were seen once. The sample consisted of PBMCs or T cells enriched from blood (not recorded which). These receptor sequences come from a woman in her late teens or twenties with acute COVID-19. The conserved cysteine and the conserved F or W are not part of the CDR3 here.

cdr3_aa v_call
ASSAQGNYNSPLH TRBV25-1
ASSPRTSGAEFPYNEQF TRBV27
ASSPASGNYNEQF TRBV19
ASSQGPSFPNTEAF TRBV4-2
ASSLPRGSNEQY TRBV7-9
ASSVGQSQETQY TRBV9
ASSIRGREWEKLF TRBV19
ATSHLQGVDEQF TRBV24-1
ATLDRDGLGNTIY TRBV2
ASSESRKSYEQY TRBV10-2
ASSLRGDHNEQF TRBV3-1/TRBV3-2
ASGFILGQGANSPLH TRBV28
ATSGDRGYEQY TRBV15
ASSPGSVNYEQY TRBV11-3
ASSVDRDSTYGYT TRBV9
ASSLIAEITEAF TRBV28
ASSLFPGEGNTIY TRBV7-2
SVRQGLLQPQH TRBV29-1
ASSLTPESYEQY TRBV28
SVEVSGYTEAF TRBV29-1
ASSPGGSSYEQY TRBV11-3
ASSLTSGRIVMYEQY TRBV7-6
ASSVASGTHNEQF TRBV9
ASSPGGLAGVNEQF TRBV5-1
ASSVRDWYEQY TRBV7-9
ASSSRRVAGNTIY TRBV11-3
ASSKTGGEESSYNSPLH TRBV27
ASGSLYEQY TRBV25-1
ASSLTGQGANTGELF TRBV5-1
ASSETGGPRTGELF TRBV10-1
ASSSSGYGYT TRBV11-3
ASSLEPVTSGRASYNEQF TRBV11-2